This TCR beta chain was identified during a study of blood T cell repertoires in COVID-19. In the authors' workflow: From reference gene primer amplification, estimates of nucleated cell counts were derived. Measured with immunoSEQ multiplex PCR; TCRdb has only the in-frame clones, and not every one. The D gene and trimming were derived from the DNA, and the V and J assignments and clone size from that table. Of a few hundred thousand clones detected, more than 75% appear once; the ten largest clones hold roughly 8.2%. This TCR was sampled from a woman older than 75 with COVID-19, enrolled during active disease. Sequences were obtained from peripheral blood.

The CDR3 region has the DNA TGCAGCGTTGTCCCGACAGGGTTAAAGTACACTGAAGCTTTCTTT. Its protein product is CSVVPTGLKYTEAFF. The chain joins TRBV29-1 to TRBJ1-1; 7 positions match TRBD1. There are 15 residues in the CDR3. The germline V gene has CDR1 SQVTM and CDR2 ANQGSEA. V gave up 4 bases and J gave up 3 bases; unmatched junction bases: 11.